This T cell receptor beta chain was retrieved from a study of T cell repertoires in cytomegalovirus infection (dated by TCRdb to the late 2010s). In the study overall: The peptide stimulations were aimed at well-studied HLA-B-restricted epitopes as well as recently identified HLA-C-restricted CMV epitopes, whose presentation resists viral immunomodulation. The HLA type of each donor mattered for the analysis, because public TCR beta signatures pointed to carriage of CMV infection along with the matching HLA type. Results and caveats for the whole study, not just this receptor: Carriers of CMV infection plus the relevant HLA type were discriminated by the cumulative frequency of public TCR beta family members in the study cohort and in an independent roughly 350-donor cohort. The ex vivo response was dominated by HLA-C-restricted CMV-specific TCR beta clonotypes, which also provided the single most frequent clonotype in two of eight donors.

With regard to this clonotype: Its antigen target is currently unknown. Base qualities are not provided; no much larger clone lies one nucleotide away.

Sequencing used an Illumina HiSeq 1500. Through fastp at Q25 and MiXCR, TCRdb rebuilt clones from the public reads, retaining in-frame beta chains. Every entry covers one CDR3 protein and lists the most common genes and DNA from its rows. The sample includes about 700,000 distinct CDR3 sequences, with roughly 36% observed a single time. 15% to 20% of the sample is taken by the ten largest. The sample's treatment or condition label, decoded: in vitro stimulation with specific CMV peptide epitopes to enrich CMV-specific T cells. Sample: cultured PBMCs, taken from culture after CMV antigen stimulation. The sequence came from a human donor in good health (CMV status not recorded). Some clones in this sample may be carry-over from other donors' samples.

The base sequence is TGTGCCAGCCAACTAGCGGGGGGCCCCCACGAGCAGTACTTC. Its product reads: CASQLAGGPHEQYF. Rearrangement joined TRBV5-5 to TRBJ2-7, with 12 bases in between that match TRBD2. Compared with germline, V lacks 7 bases and J lacks 5 bases; bases without a gene match: 7. The CDR3 starts with the cysteine, ends with the phenylalanine, and has 14 residues. Kept here is only the CDR3 DNA, which spans 42 bases and is read in frame from base 1. CDR1 and CDR2, per the germline V gene (reference sequence), are SGHKS and YYEKEE.